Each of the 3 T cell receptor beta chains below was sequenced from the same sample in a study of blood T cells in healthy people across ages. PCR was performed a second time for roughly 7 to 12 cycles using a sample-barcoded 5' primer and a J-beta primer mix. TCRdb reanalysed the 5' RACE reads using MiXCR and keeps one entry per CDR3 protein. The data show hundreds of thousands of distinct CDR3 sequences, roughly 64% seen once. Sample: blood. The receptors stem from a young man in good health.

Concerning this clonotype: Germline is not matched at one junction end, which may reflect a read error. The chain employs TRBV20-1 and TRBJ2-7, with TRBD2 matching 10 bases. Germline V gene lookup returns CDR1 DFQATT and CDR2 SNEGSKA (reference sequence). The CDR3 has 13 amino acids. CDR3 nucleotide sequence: TGCAGTGCTCCCGGACTAGCGGACTACGGGCAGTACTTC. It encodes CSAPGLADYGQYF.

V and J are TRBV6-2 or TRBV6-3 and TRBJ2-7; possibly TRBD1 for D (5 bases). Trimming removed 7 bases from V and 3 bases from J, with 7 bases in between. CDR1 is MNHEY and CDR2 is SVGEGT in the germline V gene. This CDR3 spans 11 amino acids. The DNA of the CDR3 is TGTGCCAGCATGGGGCTCTACGAGCAGTACTTC. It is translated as CASMGLYEQYF.

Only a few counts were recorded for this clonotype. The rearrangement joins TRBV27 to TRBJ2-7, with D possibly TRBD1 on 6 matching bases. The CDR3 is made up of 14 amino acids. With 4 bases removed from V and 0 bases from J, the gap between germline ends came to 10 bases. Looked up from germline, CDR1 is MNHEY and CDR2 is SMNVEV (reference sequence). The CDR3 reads CASSSGQNSYEQYF. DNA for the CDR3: TGTGCCAGCAGTTCAGGACAGAACTCCTACGAGCAGTACTTC.